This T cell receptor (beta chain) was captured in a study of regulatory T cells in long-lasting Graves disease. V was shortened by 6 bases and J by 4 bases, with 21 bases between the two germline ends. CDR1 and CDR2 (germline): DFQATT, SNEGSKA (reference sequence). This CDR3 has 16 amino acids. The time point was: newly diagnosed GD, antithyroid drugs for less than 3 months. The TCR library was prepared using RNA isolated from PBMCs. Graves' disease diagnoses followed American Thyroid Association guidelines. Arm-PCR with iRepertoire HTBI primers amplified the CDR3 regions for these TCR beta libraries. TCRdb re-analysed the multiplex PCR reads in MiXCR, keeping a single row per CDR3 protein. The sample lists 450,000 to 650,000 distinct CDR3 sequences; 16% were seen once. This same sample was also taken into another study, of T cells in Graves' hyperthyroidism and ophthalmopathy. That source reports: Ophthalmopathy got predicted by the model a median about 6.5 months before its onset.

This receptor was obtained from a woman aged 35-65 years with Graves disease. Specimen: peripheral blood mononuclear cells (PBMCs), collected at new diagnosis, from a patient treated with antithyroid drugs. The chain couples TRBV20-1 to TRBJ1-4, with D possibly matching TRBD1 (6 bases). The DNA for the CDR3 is TGCAGTGCCCTCCGGGACACCGGGTTGGGTAATGAAAAACTGTTTTTT. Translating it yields CSALRDTGLGNEKLFF.